At least ten counts were recorded for the clone carrying this TCR beta chain. The antigen is undetermined. Relative to the germline gene, one junction end is altered; a read error may explain this. This record belongs to a study of T cells after yellow fever vaccination. Study information: Low-cell-number fractions were prepared with SMART-Seq v4 Ultra Low Input.

One entry per CDR3 protein, called by TCRdb with MiXCR from the 5' RACE reads. The table includes some 350,000 distinct CDR3 sequences, 4.1% detected once. Findings and limits, study-wide: The booster saw the reappearance of most primary-vaccination clones (approximately 96% CD4, 70% to 90% CD8). The study found a weaker secondary response that peaked faster, day 5 versus 15. CD4 and CD8 compartments shared a small share of clonotypes.

The V gene's germline CDR1 is SSHAT and CDR2 FNYEAQ (reference sequence). The CDR3 consists of 13 residues. The receptor comes from a man aged 18 to 35 who received the YFV17D yellow fever vaccine. Sequenced here: PBMCs, sampled 5 days after the yellow fever booster vaccination. The chain employs TRBV7-7 and TRBJ2-5; D is unresolved. The CDR3 loop is CASSLGSQETQYF. CDR3 bases: TGTGCTAGCAGCTTAGGCAGCCAAGAGACCCAGTACTTC.